One sample yielded the 9 T cell receptor beta chains listed below, sequenced in a study of identical twins. TCRdb reprocessed the 5' RACE reads with MiXCR, giving one entry per CDR3 protein. The repertoire includes some 1,700,000 distinct CDR3 sequences, about 31% of them detected once, and more than 0.25% sits in the top ten. The specimen was cord blood. The origin of the receptors is a newborn girl in good health.

The V and J genes are TRBV6-1 and TRBJ1-5; weak D call: TRBD1 (5 bases). The ends were cut back, 7 bases at V and 0 bases at J, with 16 bases in the middle. In germline, CDR1 is MNHNS, CDR2 SASEGT. There are 16 residues in the CDR3. The CDR3 DNA is TGTGCCAGCAACTCAGGGTTCCTACTTAGCAATCAGCCCCAGCATTTT. This sequence encodes CASNSGFLLSNQPQHF.

The chain employs TRBV20-1 and TRBJ1-5, with a possible D match to TRBD1 (6 bases). The length of the CDR3 is 13 residues. The germline CDR1 and CDR2 sequences are DFQATT and SNEGSKA (reference sequence). Trimming pared 7 bases from V and 3 bases from J, leaving 13 bases between. Here the CDR3 DNA reads TGCAGTGTTTTATGGGGGCCCAATCAGCCCCAGCATTTT. Amino acid sequence: CSVLWGPNQPQHF.

This clonotype was seen only a few times. The CDR3 DNA reads as TGCAGCGTTGAAGGCAGGGGGAGAGGCTACACCTTC. Amino acid sequence: CSVEGRGRGYTF. The gene calls are TRBV29-1 and TRBJ1-2, with 7 positions matching TRBD1. This CDR3 is 12 amino acids long. The trim removed 1 base at V and 8 bases at J, leaving 4 bases unmatched. Germline CDR1 reads SQVTM; CDR2 reads ANQGSEA.

The V and J genes are TRBV28 and TRBJ1-5; 9 bases are shared with TRBD1. Trimming removed 1 base from V and 0 bases from J; junction bases left unmatched: 13. Germline lookup yields CDR1 MDHEN and CDR2 SYDVKM. The CDR3 length is 20 residues. This chain's CDR3 is CASSLYPWTGDGYSNQPQHF. The DNA of the CDR3 is TGTGCCAGCAGTTTATACCCCTGGACAGGGGATGGGTATAGCAATCAGCCCCAGCATTTT.

This clonotype was seen more than once but under ten times. J is TRBJ1-6 and V is TRBV12-3 or TRBV12-4; tentatively, D is TRBD1 (6 bases). CDR3 length equals 14 residues. V shed 3 bases and J shed 9 bases, with 12 bases lying between them. The CDR3 DNA is TGTGCCAGCAGTTTGAAAATCAGGGGTTCACCCCTCCACTTT. It specifies CASSLKIRGSPLHF.

The chain has TRBV10-3 and TRBJ2-2; 12 bases map to TRBD2. J lost 3 bases, V lost 2 bases, and 19 bases had no gene match. Germline V gene sequence: CDR1 ENHRY, CDR2 SYGVKD. This CDR3 has 22 amino acids. The CDR3 here is CAISEPSRRTSGTAVYTGELFF. CDR3 coding DNA: TGTGCCATCAGTGAGCCTTCACGACGGACTAGCGGGACGGCCGTTTACACCGGGGAGCTGTTTTTT.

This clonotype was counted only a few times. The J gene is TRBJ2-7, the V gene TRBV28; TRBD2 is a possible D gene (5 bases). The V gene's germline CDR1 is MDHEN and CDR2 SYDVKM. V lost 5 bases to trimming and J lost 0 bases, with 14 bases between them. This CDR3 contains 15 residues. CDR3: CASSPGLLPSYEQYF. CDR3 nucleotide sequence: TGTGCCAGCAGTCCAGGACTCCTCCCCTCCTACGAGCAGTACTTC.

CDR3 in DNA: TGTGCCAGCAGCCAACAAGGGCTATCAGAGACCCAGTACTTC. It yields the protein CASSQQGLSETQYF. V and J are TRBV3-1 and TRBJ2-5, with D hard to call. Germline V CDR1 and CDR2: LGHDT, YNNKEL (reference sequence). The CDR3 runs 14 residues. Trimming took off 2 bases at V and 4 bases at J, with 11 bases between the two ends.

This CDR3 is CASSGRREGLARSYNEQFF. For the CDR3, the DNA is TGTGCCAGCAGTGGGAGGCGGGAGGGACTCGCCCGCTCCTACAATGAGCAGTTCTTC. The chain carries TRBV2 and TRBJ2-1; 9 positions match TRBD2. The CDR3 runs 19 residues. V lost 4 bases, J lost 0 bases, and 13 bases stayed unmatched. CDR1 is SNHLY, CDR2 FYNNEI, per germline.